This T cell receptor (beta chain) was retrieved from a study of blood T cells in healthy people across ages. This clonotype occurred a few times. With a J-beta primer mix and a sample-barcoded 5' primer, a second PCR ran about 7 to 11 cycles. TCRdb called the 5' RACE reads again in MiXCR, with one record for every CDR3 protein. The sample contains about a million distinct CDR3 sequences, about 51% of which appear only once. This CDR3 contains 13 residues. Per the germline V gene, CDR1 is MNHEY and CDR2 is SVGEGT. The source is a woman aged 55-69 years in good health. Sequencing was done on a sample of blood. J is TRBJ2-7 and V is TRBV6-2 or TRBV6-3, with 10 bases identical to TRBD2. The J call may be in error: the DNA end matches TRBJ2-5 better. CDR3 loop: CASSWTSGQTQYF. The CDR3 DNA follows: TGTGCCAGCAGTTGGACTAGCGGACAGACCCAGTACTTC.